These 27 T cell receptor beta chains were all obtained from the same sample, sequenced in a study of blood T cell repertoires in COVID-19 (TCRdb year 2020). Libraries were constructed by the immunoSEQ multiplex PCR assay. TCRdb re-hosts the immuneACCESS table, in-frame sequences only. Its copies lack some clones; in the studies checked, an unresolved V gene accounts for under half of them, and the cause for the rest is not known. For this sample the table gives tens of thousands of clones, of which roughly 80% were detected only once. The top ten constitute 28% of the sample. The sequencing input was peripheral blood. All receptors come from a human donor in a cohort sampled during active COVID-19.

In this sample, this clone turned up a few times. J is TRBJ1-6 and V is TRBV9; D gene unclear. The CDR3 runs to 15 residues. Germline V gene lookup returns CDR1 SGDLS and CDR2 YYNGEE. V lost 7 bases and J 6 bases, leaving 17 bases between the germline ends. The chain's CDR3 is CASAPTIGLNSPLHF. The CDR3 coding sequence is TGTGCCAGCGCGCCGACTATCGGTCTTAATTCACCCCTCCACTTT. Combining the CDR3 with reference TRBV9 and TRBJ1-6 gives the whole variable domain DSGVTQTPKHLITATGQRVTLRCSPRSGDLSVYWYQQSLDQGLQFLIQYYNGEERAKGNILERFSAQQFPDLHSELNLSSLELGDSALYFCASAPTIGLNSPLHFGNGTRLTVT.

The V call is TRBV28, the J call TRBJ1-2; D remains unclear. Germline-derived CDR1 and CDR2 are MDHEN and SYDVKM. The V and J ends lost 6 bases and 1 base respectively, with 6 bases between them. The CDR3 has 12 residues. CDR3 in amino acids: CASRRVNYGYTF. The CDR3 DNA follows: TGTGCCAGCAGACGGGTTAACTATGGCTACACCTTC.

The chain combines TRBV7-3 with TRBJ2-2, with TRBD1 matching 7 bases. This CDR3 comprises 13 residues. The ends lost 5 bases at V and 6 bases at J; junction bases unmatched: 3. Germline CDR1 and CDR2: SGHTA and FQGTGA. CDR3 sequence reads: CASSRTGAGELFF. In DNA, the CDR3 is TGTGCCAGCAGCCGCACAGGGGCCGGGGAGCTGTTTTTT. Combining the CDR3 with reference TRBV7-3 and TRBJ2-2 gives the whole variable domain GAGVSQTPSNKVTEKGKYVELRCDPISGHTALYWYRQSLGQGPEFLIYFQGTGAADDSGLPNDRFFAVRPEGSVSTLKIQRTERGDSAVYLCASSRTGAGELFFGEGSRLTVL.

This clone was picked up one time. V gene TRBV4-1 combines with J gene TRBJ1-1; D is undetermined. V dropped 2 bases and J dropped 8 bases, with 12 bases sitting between them. Germline loops: CDR1 MGHRA, CDR2 YSYEKL. This CDR3 spans 13 amino acids. CDR3 DNA sequence: TGCGCCAGCAGCCAACTAAGAGGTGTGGAAGCTTTCTTT. This gives the protein CASSQLRGVEAFF.

V and J are TRBV7-9 and TRBJ2-3; 9 nucleotides line up with TRBD1. This CDR3 has 15 amino acids. J gave up 1 base and V 5 bases, and 4 bases lay outside the gene matches. The V gene's germline CDR1 is SEHNR and CDR2 FQNEAQ (reference sequence). CDR3 nucleotides: TGTGCCAGCAGCGCCCGGACAGGGGGCACAGATACGCAGTATTTT. Translation gives CASSARTGGTDTQYF.

The rearrangement joins TRBV5-1 to TRBJ2-7; D possibly corresponds to TRBD1 (6 bases). Trimming removed 4 bases from V and 3 bases from J, with 11 bases in between. In germline, CDR1 is SGHRS, CDR2 YFSETQ. CDR3 size: 13 residues. The CDR3 DNA follows: TGCGCCAGCAGCCTGACAGGATACTACGAGCAGTACTTC. Amino acid sequence: CASSLTGYYEQYF.

The V call is TRBV19, the J call TRBJ2-1; 8 bases are a match to TRBD1. V trimming: 10 bases; J trimming: 5 bases; junction bases outside the gene matches: 7. Germline CDR1 reads LNHDA; CDR2 reads SQIVND (reference sequence). The CDR3 runs 13 residues. This CDR3 is CATRDRRNNEQFF. The DNA for the CDR3 is TGTGCCACCAGGGACAGGAGAAACAATGAGCAGTTCTTC.

The rearrangement uses TRBV2 and TRBJ2-1; a possible D gene is TRBD1 (6 bases). Germline V gene data show CDR1 as SNHLY and CDR2 as FYNNEI. Trimming took 2 bases from V and 0 from J, leaving 8 bases between them. The CDR3 totals 15 residues. The CDR3 loop is CASSEQGSSYNEQFF. CDR3 bases: TGTGCCAGCAGTGAACAGGGGAGCTCCTACAATGAGCAGTTCTTC.

The V and J genes are TRBV4-3 and TRBJ1-4; D is undetermined. The CDR3 consists of 13 residues. The V and J ends lost 0 bases and 6 bases respectively, with 5 bases between them. Germline-derived CDR1 and CDR2 are LGHNA and YSLEER. The DNA for the CDR3 is TGCGCCAGCAGCCAAGAGAGGGATGAAAAACTGTTTTTT. Protein product: CASSQERDEKLFF.

The J gene is TRBJ2-5, the V gene TRBV29-1, with D unresolved. Trimming removed 4 bases from V and 1 base from J, with 7 bases in between. Germline V lookup: CDR1 SQVTM, CDR2 ANQGSEA. There are 12 residues in the CDR3. The CDR3 nucleotides read TGCAGCGTTGTAGACGGCCAAGAGACCCAGTACTTC. Its translation: CSVVDGQETQYF.

The chain employs TRBV5-1 and TRBJ1-1; 8 bases fit TRBD1. V gave up 4 bases and J gave up 5 bases; unmatched junction bases: 7. The CDR3 has 14 amino acids. CDR1 SGHRS and CDR2 YFSETQ come from the germline V gene. DNA for the CDR3: TGCGCCAGCAGCGGAACAGGGGGATGGACTGAAGCTTTCTTT. This codes for CASSGTGGWTEAFF.

This chain joins TRBV4-2 and TRBJ1-1; D gene ambiguous. Germline CDR1 and CDR2: LGHNA and YNFKEQ. V was clipped by 4 bases and J by 7 bases, with 13 bases between them. This CDR3 contains 13 residues. The CDR3 nucleotides are TGTGCCAGCAGCCCGAACGACAAGGATGAAGCTTTCTTT. This translates into CASSPNDKDEAFF.

The V gene is TRBV6-5, the J gene TRBJ1-5; D gene uncertain. With 4 bases removed from V and 7 bases from J, the gap between germline ends came to 14 bases. The CDR3 is made up of 14 amino acids. Germline loops: CDR1 MNHEY, CDR2 SVGAGI. This CDR3 is CASSFGRVWQPQHF. The DNA of the CDR3 is TGTGCCAGCAGTTTCGGTCGGGTTTGGCAGCCCCAGCATTTT.

This chain uses TRBV2 with TRBJ2-1; 9 nucleotides agree with TRBD1. After removal of 11 bases from V and 7 bases from J, the junction contained 18 bases not matched to a gene. The CDR3 spans 16 residues. Germline V lookup: CDR1 SNHLY, CDR2 FYNNEI. The CDR3 region is CAGTRSRGQGGNEQFF. The CDR3, as DNA: TGTGCCGGAACACGTAGCCGGGGACAGGGCGGAAATGAGCAGTTCTTC.

The rearrangement uses TRBV6-2 or TRBV6-3 and TRBJ2-2; D possibly corresponds to TRBD1 (6 bases). This CDR3 region has 14 residues. V was pared by 4 bases and J by 4 bases, with 10 bases between. Germline assignment: CDR1 MNHEY and CDR2 SVGEGT. CDR3 in DNA: TGTGCCAGCAGTTCTTCAGGGGTCACCGGGGAGCTGTTTTTT. Translation: CASSSSGVTGELFF.

The V and J genes are TRBV19 and TRBJ2-4; 9 bases agree with TRBD2. The germline V gene encodes CDR1 LNHDA and CDR2 SQIVND (reference sequence). With V trimmed by 3 bases and J by 9 bases, 9 bases remained unmatched. The CDR3 length is 15 residues. Written as DNA, the CDR3 is TGTGCCAGTAGTATCGGCGGGAGGGACTTCAGCATTCAGTACTTC. This translates into CASSIGGRDFSIQYF.

The chain has TRBV7-2 and TRBJ2-3; 10 bases are shared with TRBD2. CDR3 length equals 17 residues. CDR1 and CDR2 from the germline V gene are SGHTA and FQGNSA. With 1 base clipped from V and 2 bases from J, the junction kept 6 bases outside the gene matches. The CDR3 spells CASSLDSLAGVTDTQYF. The CDR3 DNA follows: TGTGCCAGCAGCTTAGATAGTCTAGCGGGGGTCACAGATACGCAGTATTTT.

This chain uses TRBV28 with TRBJ1-2; 7 bases match TRBD1. The germline CDR1 and CDR2 sequences are MDHEN and SYDVKM. The CDR3 has 16 amino acids. After removal of 5 bases from V and 1 base from J, the junction contained 10 bases not matched to a gene. CDR3 protein: CASSPDVRGINYGYTF. For the CDR3, the DNA is TGTGCCAGCAGTCCGGATGTCAGGGGGATTAACTATGGCTACACCTTC.

The rearrangement uses TRBV4-3 and TRBJ2-7, with D perhaps matching TRBD1 (6 bases). The germline V gene encodes CDR1 LGHNA and CDR2 YSLEER. The CDR3 is 13 residues long. V was clipped by 2 bases and J by 4 bases, with 9 bases between them. The CDR3 DNA follows: TGCGCCAGCAGCCAAAACAGGGCTTACGAGCAGTACTTC. Amino acids: CASSQNRAYEQYF.

V is TRBV19 and J is TRBJ2-7; possibly TRBD2 for D (6 bases). V lost 11 bases and J lost 9, with 23 bases in between. Germline V gene lookup returns CDR1 LNHDA and CDR2 SQIVND (reference sequence). The CDR3 has 13 amino acids. The CDR3, as DNA: TGTGCCCGGCGGGACGGCCACGGCCCGGGGCAGTACTTC. Its protein is CARRDGHGPGQYF. Supplemented by reference TRBV19 and TRBJ2-7, the full variable domain reads DGGITQSPKYLFRKEGQNVTLSCEQNLNHDAMYWYRQDPGQGLRLIYYSQIVNDFQKGDIAEGYSVSREKKESFPLTVTSAQKNPTAFYLCARRDGHGPGQYFGPGTRLTVT.

The rearrangement links TRBV11-3 to TRBJ2-1, with 14 bases lining up with TRBD2. This CDR3 is 16 amino acids long. The V gene end was trimmed by 4 bases and the J gene end by 6 bases; junction bases not matched to a gene: 5. Germline V CDR1 and CDR2: SGHNT, YENEEA. In DNA form, the CDR3 reads TGTGCCAGCAGCTCAGGGACTAGCGGGGGAGTCAATGAGCAGTTCTTC. Protein sequence: CASSSGTSGGVNEQFF.

This clone was seen a handful of times. CDR3 sequence: CASSLGTEHTGELFF. In DNA, the CDR3 is TGTGCCAGCAGTTTAGGGACAGAACACACCGGGGAGCTGTTTTTT. This chain joins TRBV28 and TRBJ2-2; 7 bases line up with TRBD1. The CDR3 is 15 amino acids. The germline V gene encodes CDR1 MDHEN and CDR2 SYDVKM. V lost 2 bases and J lost 3; bases outside the gene matches: 3.

The chain employs TRBV28 and TRBJ1-5; 8 nucleotides align to TRBD1. Germline CDR1 MDHEN, CDR2 SYDVKM. The J segment lost 7 bases and the V segment lost 2 bases, leaving 7 bases of the junction unmatched. The CDR3 contains 15 residues. CDR3: CASSLSRGRWQPQHF. The CDR3, as DNA: TGTGCCAGCAGTTTAAGCAGGGGGCGATGGCAGCCCCAGCATTTT.

This clone was seen once. The rearrangement links TRBV5-1 to TRBJ1-6; possibly TRBD1 for D (5 bases). Germline lookup yields CDR1 SGHRS and CDR2 YFSETQ. The CDR3 spans 19 residues. V was trimmed by 0 bases and J by 0 bases, leaving 16 bases between them. CDR3 sequence reads: CASSLEGTGPLSYNSPLHF. The CDR3 nucleotides are TGCGCCAGCAGCTTGGAAGGTACAGGTCCCCTCTCCTATAATTCACCCCTCCACTTT.

This rearrangement joins TRBV4-3 to TRBJ1-2; 11 positions agree with TRBD1. Per germline, CDR1 LGHNA and CDR2 YSLEER. The CDR3 runs 17 residues. With V trimmed by 4 bases and J by 7 bases, 14 bases remained unmatched. The CDR3 region has the DNA TGCGCCAGCAGCCGACTCACAGGGACAGGGGGTCTAGGTGGCTACACCTTC. Protein: CASSRLTGTGGLGGYTF.

The chain is built from TRBV7-2 and TRBJ1-1; perhaps TRBD1 as D (5 bases). This CDR3 spans 13 amino acids. Germline V CDR1 and CDR2: SGHTA, FQGNSA. With 0 bases removed from V and 11 bases from J, the gap between germline ends came to 13 bases. CDR3 coding DNA: TGTGCCAGCAGCTTAGCGGGGGACTTCGAGGCTTTCTTT. This codes for CASSLAGDFEAFF.

The chain uses TRBV7-2 and TRBJ2-4, with TRBD2 matching 8 bases. J gave up 5 bases and V 4 bases, and 13 bases lay outside the gene matches. The CDR3 totals 17 residues. Germline CDR1 and CDR2: SGHTA and FQGNSA. The CDR3 nucleotides read TGTGCCAGCAGCTCCTCGGCGGGGGGACCGCCAGAAAACATTCAGTACTTC. Residues: CASSSSAGGPPENIQYF.